This note documents a single T cell receptor (beta chain) sequence. These data originate in a study of T-cell memory formation after mild COVID-19. TCRdb processed the 5' RACE reads anew with MiXCR; each CDR3 protein has one entry. Of about 290,000 distinct CDR3 sequences listed, roughly 18% are singletons. The material sequenced was PBMCs or a T cell subset sorted from them (not recorded which). The TCR sequence derives from a man aged 18 to 29 who had mild COVID-19 (a few samples of this study predate the infection). Cell type and time point are not known.

The CDR3 reads CASSDTKTGSNYGYTF. The CDR3 DNA sequence: TGTGCCAGCAGTGATACAAAGACAGGGTCGAACTATGGCTACACCTTC. The V call is TRBV25-1, the J call TRBJ1-2; 7 nucleotides match TRBD1. V was clipped by 3 bases and J by 2 bases; unmatched bases: 9. CDR3 length equals 16 residues. Germline assignment: CDR1 MGHDK and CDR2 SYGVNS.